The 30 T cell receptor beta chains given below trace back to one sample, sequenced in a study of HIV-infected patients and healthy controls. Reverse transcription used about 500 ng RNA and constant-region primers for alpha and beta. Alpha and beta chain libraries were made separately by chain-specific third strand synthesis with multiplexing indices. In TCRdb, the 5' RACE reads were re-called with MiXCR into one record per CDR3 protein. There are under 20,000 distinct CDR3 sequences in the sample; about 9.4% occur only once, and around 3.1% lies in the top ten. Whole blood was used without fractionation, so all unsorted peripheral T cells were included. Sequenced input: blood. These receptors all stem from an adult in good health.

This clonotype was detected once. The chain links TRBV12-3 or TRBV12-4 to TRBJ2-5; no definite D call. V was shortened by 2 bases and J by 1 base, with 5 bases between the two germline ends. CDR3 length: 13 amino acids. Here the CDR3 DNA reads TGTGCCAGCAGTTTACTAGGCCAAGAGACCCAGTACTTC. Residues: CASSLLGQETQYF.

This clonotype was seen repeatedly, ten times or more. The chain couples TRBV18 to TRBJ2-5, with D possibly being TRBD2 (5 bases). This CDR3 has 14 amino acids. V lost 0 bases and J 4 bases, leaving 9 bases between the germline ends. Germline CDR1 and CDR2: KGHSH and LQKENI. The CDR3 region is CASSPPTRGETQYF. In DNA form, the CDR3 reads TGTGCCAGCTCACCACCGACACGGGGAGAGACCCAGTACTTC.

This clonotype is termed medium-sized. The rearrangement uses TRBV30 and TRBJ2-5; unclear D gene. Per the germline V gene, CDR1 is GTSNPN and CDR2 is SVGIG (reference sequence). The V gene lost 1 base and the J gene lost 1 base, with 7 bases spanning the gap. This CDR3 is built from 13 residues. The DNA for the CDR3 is TGTGCCTGGAGTGCCCAGCGCCAAGAGACCCAGTACTTC. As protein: CAWSAQRQETQYF.

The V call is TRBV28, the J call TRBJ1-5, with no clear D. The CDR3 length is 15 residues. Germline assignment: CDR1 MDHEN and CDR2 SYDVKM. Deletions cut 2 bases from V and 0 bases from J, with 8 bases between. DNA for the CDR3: TGTGCCAGCAGTTTACAGCTCCTTAGCAATCAGCCCCAGCATTTT. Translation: CASSLQLLSNQPQHF. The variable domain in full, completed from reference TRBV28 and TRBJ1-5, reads DVKVTQSSRYLVKRTGEKVFLECVQDMDHENMFWYRQDPGLGLRLIYFSYDVKMKEKGDIPEGYSVSREKKERFSLILESASTNQTSMYLCASSLQLLSNQPQHFGDGTRLSIL.

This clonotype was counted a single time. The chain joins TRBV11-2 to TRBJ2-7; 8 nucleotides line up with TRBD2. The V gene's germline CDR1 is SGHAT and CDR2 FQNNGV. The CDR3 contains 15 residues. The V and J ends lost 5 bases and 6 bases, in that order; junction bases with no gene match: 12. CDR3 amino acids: CASSEIAGRMGEQYF. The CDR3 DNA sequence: TGTGCCAGCAGCGAAATAGCGGGAAGGATGGGCGAGCAGTACTTC.

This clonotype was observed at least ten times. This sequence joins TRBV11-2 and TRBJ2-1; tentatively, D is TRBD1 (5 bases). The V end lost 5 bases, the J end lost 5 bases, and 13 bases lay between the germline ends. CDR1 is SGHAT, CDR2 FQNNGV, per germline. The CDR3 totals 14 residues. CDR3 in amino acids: CASSGRLQDNEQFF. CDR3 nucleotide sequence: TGTGCCAGCAGCGGCCGCCTACAGGACAATGAGCAGTTCTTC.

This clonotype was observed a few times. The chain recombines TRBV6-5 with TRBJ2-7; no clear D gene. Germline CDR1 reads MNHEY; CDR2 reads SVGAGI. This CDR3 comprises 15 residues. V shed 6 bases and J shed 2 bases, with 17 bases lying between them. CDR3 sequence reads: CASSPLPAVAYEQYF. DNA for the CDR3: TGTGCCAGCAGCCCCCTCCCCGCAGTCGCCTACGAGCAGTACTTC.

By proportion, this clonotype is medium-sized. The chain's CDR3 is CASSLISGPSYNEQFF. CDR3 in DNA: TGTGCCAGCAGCCTTATTAGCGGACCCTCCTACAATGAGCAGTTCTTC. The rearrangement uses TRBV11-2 and TRBJ2-1; D possibly corresponds to TRBD2 (6 bases). CDR1 and CDR2 from the germline V gene are SGHAT and FQNNGV. CDR3 size: 16 residues. Trimming took 5 bases from V and 0 from J, leaving 14 bases between them.

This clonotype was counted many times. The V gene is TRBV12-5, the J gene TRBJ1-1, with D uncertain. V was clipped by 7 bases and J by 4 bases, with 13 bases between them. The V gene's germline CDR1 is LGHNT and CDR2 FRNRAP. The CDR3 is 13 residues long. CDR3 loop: CASAIESGTEAFF. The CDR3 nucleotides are TGTGCTAGTGCCATCGAAAGTGGCACTGAAGCTTTCTTT.

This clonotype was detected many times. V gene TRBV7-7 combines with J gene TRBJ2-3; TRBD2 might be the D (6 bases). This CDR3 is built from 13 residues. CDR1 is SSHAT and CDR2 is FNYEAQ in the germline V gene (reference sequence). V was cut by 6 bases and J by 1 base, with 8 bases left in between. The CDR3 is CASSTGGTDTQYF. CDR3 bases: TGTGCCAGCAGTACGGGGGGCACAGATACGCAGTATTTT.

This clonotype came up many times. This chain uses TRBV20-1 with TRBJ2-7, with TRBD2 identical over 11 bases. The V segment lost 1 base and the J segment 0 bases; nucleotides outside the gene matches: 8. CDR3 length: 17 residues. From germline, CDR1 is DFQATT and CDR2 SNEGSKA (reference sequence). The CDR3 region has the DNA TGCAGTGCTAGAGCTGGCGGGACTAGCGGTTACTCCTACGAGCAGTACTTC. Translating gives CSARAGGTSGYSYEQYF.

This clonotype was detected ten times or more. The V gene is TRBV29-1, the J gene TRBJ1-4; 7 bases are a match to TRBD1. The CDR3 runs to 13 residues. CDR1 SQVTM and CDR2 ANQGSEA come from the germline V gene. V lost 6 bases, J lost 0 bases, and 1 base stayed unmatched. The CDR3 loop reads CSVQGATNEKLFF. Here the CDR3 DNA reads TGCAGCGTGCAGGGGGCAACTAATGAAAAACTGTTTTTT.

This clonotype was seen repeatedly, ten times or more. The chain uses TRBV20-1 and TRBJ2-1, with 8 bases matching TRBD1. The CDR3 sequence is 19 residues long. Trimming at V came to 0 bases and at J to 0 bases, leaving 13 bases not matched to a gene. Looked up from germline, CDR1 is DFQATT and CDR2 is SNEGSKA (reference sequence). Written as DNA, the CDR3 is TGCAGTGCTAGAGACGACAGGGGTCAAGGGTCCAGCTCCTACAATGAGCAGTTCTTC. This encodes CSARDDRGQGSSSYNEQFF.

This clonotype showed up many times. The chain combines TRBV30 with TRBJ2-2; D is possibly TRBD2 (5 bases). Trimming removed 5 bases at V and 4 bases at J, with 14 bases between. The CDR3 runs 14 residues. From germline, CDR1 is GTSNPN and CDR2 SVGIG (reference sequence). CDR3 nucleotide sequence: TGTGCCTGGCGGGAAAAGGGAACCACCGGGGAGCTGTTTTTT. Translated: CAWREKGTTGELFF.

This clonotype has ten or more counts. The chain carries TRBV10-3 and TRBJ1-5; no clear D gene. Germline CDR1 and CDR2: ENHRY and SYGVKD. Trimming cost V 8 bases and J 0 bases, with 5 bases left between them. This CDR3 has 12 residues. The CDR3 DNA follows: TGTGCCATCGGGGATAGCAATCAGCCCCAGCATTTT. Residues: CAIGDSNQPQHF.

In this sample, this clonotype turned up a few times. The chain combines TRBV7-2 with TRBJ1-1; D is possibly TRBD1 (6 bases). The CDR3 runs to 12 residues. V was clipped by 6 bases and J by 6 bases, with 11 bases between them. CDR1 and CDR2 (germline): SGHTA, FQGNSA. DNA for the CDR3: TGTGCCAGCAGTTCAGGGGTTTCTGAAGCTTTCTTT. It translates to CASSSGVSEAFF.

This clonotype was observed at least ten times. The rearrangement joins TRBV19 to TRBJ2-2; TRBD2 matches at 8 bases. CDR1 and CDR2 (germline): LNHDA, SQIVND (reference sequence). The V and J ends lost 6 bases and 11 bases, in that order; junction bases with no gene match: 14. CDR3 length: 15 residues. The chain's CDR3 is CASSPGLEVYIELFF. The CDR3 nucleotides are TGTGCCAGTAGCCCGGGACTAGAGGTCTATATAGAGCTGTTTTTT.

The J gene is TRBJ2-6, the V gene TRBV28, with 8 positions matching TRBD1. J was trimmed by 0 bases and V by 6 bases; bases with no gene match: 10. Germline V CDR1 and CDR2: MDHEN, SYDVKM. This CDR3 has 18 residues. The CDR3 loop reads CASRDNRGAGSGANVLTF. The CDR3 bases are TGTGCCAGCAGGGACAACAGGGGGGCCGGCTCTGGGGCCAACGTCCTGACTTTC.

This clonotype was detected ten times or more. The CDR3 here is CATSRGHTHTDTQYF. The CDR3 DNA is TGTGCCACCAGCAGAGGACACACACACACAGATACGCAGTATTTT. The chain combines TRBV15 with TRBJ2-3; D uncertain. This CDR3 spans 15 amino acids. Trimming stripped 1 base from V and 2 bases from J, with 10 bases between. In germline, CDR1 is LNHNV, CDR2 YYDKDF (reference sequence). The full variable domain, its missing parts supplied by reference TRBV15 and TRBJ2-3, is DAMVIQNPRYQVTQFGKPVTLSCSQTLNHNVMYWYQQKSSQAPKLLFHYYDKDFNNEADTPDNFQSRRPNTSFCFLDIRSPGLGDTAMYLCATSRGHTHTDTQYFGPGTRLTVL.

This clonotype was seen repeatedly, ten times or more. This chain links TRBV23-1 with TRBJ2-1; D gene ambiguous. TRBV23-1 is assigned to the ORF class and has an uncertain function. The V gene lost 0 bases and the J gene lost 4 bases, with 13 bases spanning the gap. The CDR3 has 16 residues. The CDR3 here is CASSQSITWQYNEQFF. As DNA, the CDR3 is TGCGCCAGCAGTCAATCGATAACCTGGCAGTACAATGAGCAGTTCTTC.

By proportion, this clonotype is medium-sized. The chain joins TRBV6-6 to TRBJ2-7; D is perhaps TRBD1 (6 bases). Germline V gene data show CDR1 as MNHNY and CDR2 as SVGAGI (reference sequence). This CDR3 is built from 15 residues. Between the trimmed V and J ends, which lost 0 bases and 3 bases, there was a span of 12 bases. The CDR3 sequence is CASSYSKGRGYEQYF. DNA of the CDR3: TGTGCCAGCAGTTACTCGAAGGGCAGGGGCTACGAGCAGTACTTC.

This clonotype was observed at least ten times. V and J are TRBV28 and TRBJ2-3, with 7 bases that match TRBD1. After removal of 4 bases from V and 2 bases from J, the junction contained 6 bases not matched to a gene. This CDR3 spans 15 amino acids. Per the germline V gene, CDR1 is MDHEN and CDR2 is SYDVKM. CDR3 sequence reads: CASSSRGRYTDTQYF. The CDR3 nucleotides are TGTGCCAGCAGTTCCAGGGGGAGATACACAGATACGCAGTATTTT.

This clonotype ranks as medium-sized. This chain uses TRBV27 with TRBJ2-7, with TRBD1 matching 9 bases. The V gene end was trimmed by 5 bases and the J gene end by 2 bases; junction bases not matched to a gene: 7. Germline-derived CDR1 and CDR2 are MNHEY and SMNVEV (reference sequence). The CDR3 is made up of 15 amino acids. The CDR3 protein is CASSPGQGLAYEQYF. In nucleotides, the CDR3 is TGTGCCAGCAGTCCTGGACAGGGGCTGGCCTACGAGCAGTACTTC.

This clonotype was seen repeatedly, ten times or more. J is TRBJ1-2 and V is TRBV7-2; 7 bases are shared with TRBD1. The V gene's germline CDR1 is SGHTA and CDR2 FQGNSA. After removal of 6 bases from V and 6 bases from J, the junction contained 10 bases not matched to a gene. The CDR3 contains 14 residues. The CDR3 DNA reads TGTGCCAGCAGTCGAGACAGGGATGATGATGGCTACACCTTC. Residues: CASSRDRDDDGYTF.

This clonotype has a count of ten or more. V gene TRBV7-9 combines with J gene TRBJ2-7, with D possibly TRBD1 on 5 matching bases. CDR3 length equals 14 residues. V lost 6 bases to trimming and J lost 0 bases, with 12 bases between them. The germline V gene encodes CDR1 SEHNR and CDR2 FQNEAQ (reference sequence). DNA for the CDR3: TGTGCCAGCAGTGGGGCTGAGAGCTCCTACGAGCAGTACTTC. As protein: CASSGAESSYEQYF. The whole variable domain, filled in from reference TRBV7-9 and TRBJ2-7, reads DTGVSQNPRHKITKRGQNVTFRCDPISEHNRLYWYRQTLGQGPEFLTYFQNEAQLEKSRLLSDRFSAERPKGSFSTLEIQRTEQGDSAMYLCASSGAESSYEQYFGPGTRLTVT.

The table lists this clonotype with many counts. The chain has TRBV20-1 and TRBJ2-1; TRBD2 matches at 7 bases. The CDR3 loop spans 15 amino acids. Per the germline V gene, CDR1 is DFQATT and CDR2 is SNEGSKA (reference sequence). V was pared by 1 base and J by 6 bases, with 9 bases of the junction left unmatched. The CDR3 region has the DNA TGCAGTGCTAGAGTCCCCGGGCTAGCGGCCAATGAGCAGTTCTTC. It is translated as CSARVPGLAANEQFF.

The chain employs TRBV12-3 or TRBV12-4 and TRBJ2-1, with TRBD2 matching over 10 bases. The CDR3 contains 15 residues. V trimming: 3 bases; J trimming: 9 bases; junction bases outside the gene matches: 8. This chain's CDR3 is CASSFQVAGGLEQFF. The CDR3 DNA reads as TGTGCCAGCAGTTTTCAAGTAGCGGGAGGCCTTGAGCAGTTCTTC.

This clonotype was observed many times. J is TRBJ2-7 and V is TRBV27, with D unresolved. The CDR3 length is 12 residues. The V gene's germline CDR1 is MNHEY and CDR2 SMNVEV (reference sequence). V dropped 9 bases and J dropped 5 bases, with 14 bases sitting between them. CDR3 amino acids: CARLAKGDEQYF. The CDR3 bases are TGTGCCAGGCTCGCGAAGGGTGACGAGCAGTACTTC.

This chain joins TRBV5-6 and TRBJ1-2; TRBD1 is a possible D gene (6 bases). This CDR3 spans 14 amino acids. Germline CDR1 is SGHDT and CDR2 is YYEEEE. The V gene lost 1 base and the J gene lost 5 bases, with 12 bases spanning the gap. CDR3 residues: CASSLRATGYGYTF. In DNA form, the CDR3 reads TGTGCCAGCAGCTTGCGGGCAACAGGGTATGGCTACACCTTC.

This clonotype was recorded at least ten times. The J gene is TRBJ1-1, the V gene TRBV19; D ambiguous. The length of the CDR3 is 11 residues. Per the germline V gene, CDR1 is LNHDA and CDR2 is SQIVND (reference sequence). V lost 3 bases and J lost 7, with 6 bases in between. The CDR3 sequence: CASSIVDEAFF. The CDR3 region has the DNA TGTGCCAGTAGTATCGTGGATGAAGCTTTCTTT.